This TCR beta chain was documented in a study of shared T cell receptors in the human thymus. The table came from immunoSEQ multiplex PCR; TCRdb's copy has only in-frame clones and leaves some out. The data contain about 660,000 clones, about 89% of them singletons. Germline CDR1 is LGHNA and CDR2 is YNFKEQ. This CDR3 region has 14 residues. Trimming pared 3 bases from V and 4 bases from J, leaving 13 bases between. These records were also assigned to another study, of human thymus T cells. That publication notes: Samples came from healthy Finnish infants during open corrective cardiac surgery. Thymus was obtained from resections taken during corrective heart surgery. Thymic and blood repertoires appeared to carry a bias in their V and J gene usage. Related research described thymic repertoires that were highly overlapping among unrelated individuals.

This clonotype originated in a boy under three years old with a congenital heart defect. V gene TRBV4-2 combines with J gene TRBJ2-7; D might be TRBD1 (6 bases). Sequenced: thymocytes. The CDR3 sequence is CASSQETTGYEQYF. CDR3 sequence (DNA): TGTGCCAGCAGCCAGGAGACAACAGGGTACGAGCAGTACTTC.